The clone carrying this TCR beta chain was detected only once. Its antigen is still unknown. The sample belongs to a study of PD-1 blockade in mismatch repair-deficient tumors. General observations from the study: Tumor-resident clones, often absent from pretreatment blood, expanded after pembrolizumab and then contracted.

Assay: immunoSEQ multiplex PCR; the TCRdb copy retains only in-frame clones and omits some. Here the sample spans under 50,000 clones, roughly 84% being singletons. PCR or immunohistochemistry showed mismatch repair deficiency in every enrolled patient. The TCR-sequenced patients were three responders to pembrolizumab. The sample here was PBMCs, taken around 38 weeks after starting pembrolizumab. The TCR was taken from an adult with mismatch repair-deficient cancer.

The CDR3 here is CAWSVQGIQPQHF. The CDR3 bases are TGTGCCTGGAGTGTACAGGGAATCCAGCCCCAGCATTTT. The chain couples TRBV30 to TRBJ1-5, with a weak D call TRBD1 (6 bases). This CDR3 is built from 13 residues. Germline lookup yields CDR1 GTSNPN and CDR2 SVGIG (reference sequence). With 0 bases removed from V and 7 bases from J, the gap between germline ends came to 10 bases. Variable domain in full (rest from reference TRBV30 and TRBJ1-5): SQTIHQWPATLVQPVGSPLSLECTVEGTSNPNLYWYRQAAGRGLQLLFYSVGIGQISSEVPQNLSASRPQDRQFILSSKKLLLSDSGFYLCAWSVQGIQPQHFGDGTRLSIL.